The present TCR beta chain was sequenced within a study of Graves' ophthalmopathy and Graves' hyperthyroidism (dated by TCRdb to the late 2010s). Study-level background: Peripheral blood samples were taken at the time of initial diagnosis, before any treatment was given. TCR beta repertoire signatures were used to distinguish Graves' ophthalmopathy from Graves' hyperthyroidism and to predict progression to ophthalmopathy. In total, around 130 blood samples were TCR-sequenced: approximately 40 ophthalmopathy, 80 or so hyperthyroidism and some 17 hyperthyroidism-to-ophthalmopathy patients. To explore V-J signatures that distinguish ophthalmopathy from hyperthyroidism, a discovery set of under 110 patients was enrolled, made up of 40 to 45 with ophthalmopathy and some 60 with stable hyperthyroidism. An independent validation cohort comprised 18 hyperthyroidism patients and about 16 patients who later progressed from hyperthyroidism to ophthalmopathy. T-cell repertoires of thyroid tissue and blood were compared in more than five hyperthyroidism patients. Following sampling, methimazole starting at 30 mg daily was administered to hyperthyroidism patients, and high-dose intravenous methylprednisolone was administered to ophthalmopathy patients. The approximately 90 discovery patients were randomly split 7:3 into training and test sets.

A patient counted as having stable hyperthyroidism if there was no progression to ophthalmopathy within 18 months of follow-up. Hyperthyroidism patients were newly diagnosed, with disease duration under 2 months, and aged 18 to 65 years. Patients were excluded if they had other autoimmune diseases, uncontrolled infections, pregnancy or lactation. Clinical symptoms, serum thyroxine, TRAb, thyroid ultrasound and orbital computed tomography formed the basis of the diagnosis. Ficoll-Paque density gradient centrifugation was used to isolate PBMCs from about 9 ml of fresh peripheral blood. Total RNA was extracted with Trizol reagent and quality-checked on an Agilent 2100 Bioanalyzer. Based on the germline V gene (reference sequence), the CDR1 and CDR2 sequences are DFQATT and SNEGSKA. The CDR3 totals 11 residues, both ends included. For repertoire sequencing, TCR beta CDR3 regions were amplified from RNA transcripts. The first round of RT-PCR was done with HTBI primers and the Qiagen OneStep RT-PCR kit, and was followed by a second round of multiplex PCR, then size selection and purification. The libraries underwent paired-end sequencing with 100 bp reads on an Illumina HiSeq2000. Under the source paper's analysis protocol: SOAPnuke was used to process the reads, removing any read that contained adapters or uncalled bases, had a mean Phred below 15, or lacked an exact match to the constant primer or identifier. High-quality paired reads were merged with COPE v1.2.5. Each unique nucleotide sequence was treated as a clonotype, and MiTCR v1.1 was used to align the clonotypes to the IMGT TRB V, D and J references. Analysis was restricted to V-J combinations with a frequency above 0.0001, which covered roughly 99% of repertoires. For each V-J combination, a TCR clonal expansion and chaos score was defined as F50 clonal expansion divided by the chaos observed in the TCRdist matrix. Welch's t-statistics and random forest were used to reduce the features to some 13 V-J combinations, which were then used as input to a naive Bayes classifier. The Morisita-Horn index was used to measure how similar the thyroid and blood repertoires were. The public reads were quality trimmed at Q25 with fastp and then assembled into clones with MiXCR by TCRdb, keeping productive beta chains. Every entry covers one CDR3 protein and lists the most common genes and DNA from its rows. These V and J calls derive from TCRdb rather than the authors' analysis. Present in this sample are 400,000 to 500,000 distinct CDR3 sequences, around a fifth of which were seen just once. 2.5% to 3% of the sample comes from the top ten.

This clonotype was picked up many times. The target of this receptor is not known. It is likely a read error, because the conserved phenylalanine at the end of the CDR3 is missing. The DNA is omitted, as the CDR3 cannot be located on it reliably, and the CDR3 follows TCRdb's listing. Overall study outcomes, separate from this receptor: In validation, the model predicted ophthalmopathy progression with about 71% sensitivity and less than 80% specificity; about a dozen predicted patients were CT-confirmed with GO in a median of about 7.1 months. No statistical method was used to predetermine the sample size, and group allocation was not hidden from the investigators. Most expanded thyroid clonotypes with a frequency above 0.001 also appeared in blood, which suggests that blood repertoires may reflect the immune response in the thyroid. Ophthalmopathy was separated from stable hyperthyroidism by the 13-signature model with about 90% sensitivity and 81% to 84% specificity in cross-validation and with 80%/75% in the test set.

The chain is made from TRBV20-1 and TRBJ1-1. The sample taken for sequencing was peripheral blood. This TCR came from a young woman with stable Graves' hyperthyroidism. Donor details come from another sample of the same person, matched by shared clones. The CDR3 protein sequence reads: CSASGLLLAVL.